A selection of T cell receptor beta chains follows, all from one sample in a study of response to subunit inactivated influenza vaccine. A single record per CDR3 protein comes from TCRdb applying MiXCR to the RT-PCR reads. The sample lists about 620,000 distinct CDR3 sequences, 12% seen once, with 10% in the top ten. This sample comprised PBMCs from blood, obtained on the day of vaccination. Receptor source: a man aged 45-65 years who received an inactivated influenza vaccine. The CDR3 runs from the conserved cysteine through the conserved F or W. The D gene is left open where the match is weak. The size entry is marked missing in some rows and otherwise reads once, few, many or a size class.

V gene,D gene,J gene,clone size,CDR3 DNA,CDR3 protein
TRBV28,-,TRBJ2-2,many,TGTGCCAGCAGGGAGGGGGTCGCGAACACCGGGGAGCTGTTTTTT,CASREGVANTGELFF
TRBV7-8,-,TRBJ2-5,few,TGTGCCAGCAGCTTAGGGTTTGGGAGTCGACAAGAGACCCAGTACTTC,CASSLGFGSRQETQYF
TRBV12-3/TRBV12-4,TRBD1,TRBJ1-2,few,TGTGCCAGCAGTCCGGGGCAGACAGGGCACGGCTACACCTTC,CASSPGQTGHGYTF
TRBV28,TRBD2,TRBJ2-7,few,TGTGCCAGCAGTCCACAGGGACTAGCGGCTTACGAGCAGTACTTC,CASSPQGLAAYEQYF
TRBV5-1,TRBD2,TRBJ2-3,few,TGCGCCAGCAGCTTGGAACTAGCGGAAGATACGCAGTATTTT,CASSLELAEDTQYF
TRBV5-1,TRBD2,TRBJ2-2,-,TGCGCCAGCAGCTTAAGGACTAGCCTGAACACCGGGGAGCTGTTTTTT,CASSLRTSLNTGELFF
TRBV20-1,TRBD1,TRBJ2-1,-,TGCAGTGCTATGGACAGGGCGTACAATGAGCAGTTCTTC,CSAMDRAYNEQFF
TRBV5-5,-,TRBJ1-5,-,TGTGCCAGCAGCCCATGGGGGGTCGGCAATCAGCCCCAGCATTTT,CASSPWGVGNQPQHF
TRBV5-5,-,TRBJ2-7,few,TGTGCCAGCAGCTTTTCCCCTAGCAGCTCCTACGAGCAGTACTTC,CASSFSPSSSYEQYF
TRBV29-1,TRBD1,TRBJ1-4,few,TGCAGCGTCCGGGACAGCAAAATCGCAACTAATGAAAAACTGTTTTTT,CSVRDSKIATNEKLFF